These 8 T cell receptor beta chains were sequenced from one sample in a study of blood T cell repertoires in COVID-19 (dated by TCRdb to 2018 to 2020). Libraries were prepared through the immunoSEQ multiplex PCR assay. TCRdb provides this immuneACCESS table in a form limited to in-frame rearrangements. Some clones are lacking; in checked studies, under half of them reflect an unresolved V gene, and why the rest are absent is not known. The sample profile shows 100,000 to 150,000 clones; about four fifths of them were found once. The ten largest clonotypes hold 5.9% of the sample. The sequencing sample was made of peripheral blood. These receptors came from a man aged 80 or over with active or convalescent COVID-19.

This sequence joins TRBV11-2 and TRBJ2-3, with D perhaps TRBD2 (7 bases). Germline CDR1 is SGHAT and CDR2 is FQNNGV. Between the trimmed V and J ends, which lost 2 bases and 2 bases, there was a span of 11 bases. The CDR3 spans 15 residues. The CDR3 DNA is TGTGCCAGCAGCTTACGAGGGGGGGCCACAGATACGCAGTATTTT. This encodes CASSLRGGATDTQYF.

CDR3 nucleotides: TGTGCCAGCAGCGCAGGACAGGGGTTCGGAAACACCATATATTTT. Its protein product is CASSAGQGFGNTIYF. V usage is TRBV7-9 and J usage is TRBJ1-3; 9 nucleotides agree with TRBD1. The CDR3 has 15 residues. Germline V lookup: CDR1 SEHNR, CDR2 FQNEAQ (reference sequence). After removal of 5 bases from V and 4 bases from J, the junction contained 6 bases not matched to a gene.

V gene TRBV12-2 combines with J gene TRBJ1-6; the listed D gene, TRBD1, was not tested against the DNA. TRBV12-2 is a pseudogene. The CDR3 length is 17 residues. In nucleotides, the CDR3 is TGTGCAAGTCGCGTTATTGGACAGGCCTTCTATAATTCACCCCTCCACTTT. Its translation is CASRVIGQAFYNSPLHF.

V and J are TRBV9 and TRBJ2-3, with 8 bases identical to TRBD2. This CDR3 is built from 16 residues. The junction had 8 bases not matched to a gene; V was cut back by 4 bases and J by 1 base. Per germline, CDR1 SGDLS and CDR2 YYNGEE. This CDR3 is CASSTRGSGGTDTQYF. DNA for the CDR3: TGTGCCAGCAGCACTAGGGGTAGCGGGGGCACAGATACGCAGTATTTT.

The chain employs TRBV7-2 and TRBJ1-4; tentatively, D is TRBD1 (5 bases). The CDR3 covers 12 residues. Between the trimmed V and J ends, which lost 8 bases and 3 bases, there was a span of 7 bases. Germline-derived CDR1 and CDR2 are SGHTA and FQGNSA. This CDR3 reads CASGRANEKLFF. The CDR3 DNA is TGTGCCAGCGGCAGGGCTAATGAAAAACTGTTTTTT.

This clone was seen once. The rearrangement uses TRBV5-1 and TRBJ2-3, with 8 bases that match TRBD1. The V segment lost 4 bases and the J segment 5 bases; nucleotides outside the gene matches: 6. This CDR3 comprises 14 residues. Germline values: CDR1 SGHRS, CDR2 YFSETQ. CDR3 coding DNA: TGCGCCAGCAGCGACGGGACAGGTTTAGATACGCAGTATTTT. The encoded protein is CASSDGTGLDTQYF.

V is TRBV5-6 and J is TRBJ2-7; TRBD2 is a possible D gene (7 bases). CDR3 length: 16 residues. CDR1 is SGHDT, CDR2 YYEEEE, per germline. V was clipped by 0 bases and J by 4 bases, with 17 bases between them. CDR3 region: CASSLGGAGALYEQYF. The CDR3 DNA reads TGTGCCAGCAGCTTGGGAGGGGCGGGGGCCCTATACGAGCAGTACTTC.

This chain links TRBV7-3 with TRBJ2-1; the D gene is possibly TRBD1 (6 bases). This CDR3 contains 12 residues. CDR1 SGHTA and CDR2 FQGTGA come from the germline V gene. The V and J ends lost 5 bases and 7 bases respectively, with 9 bases between them. CDR3 coding DNA: TGTGCCAGCAGCAACGGACAGAATGAGCAGTTCTTC. Amino acids: CASSNGQNEQFF.